Shown below are 6 T cell receptor beta chains from a single sample sequenced in a study of T cells in Graves' hyperthyroidism and ophthalmopathy. Amplification of TCR beta CDR3 regions used RNA as the template. A first-round RT-PCR of the TCR CDR3 used the HTBI primer set. TCRdb re-called the multiplex PCR reads through MiXCR, storing one row per CDR3 protein. The sample lists about 350,000 distinct CDR3 sequences, approximately 14% occurring once. The sample comprised blood. The receptors here all came from a woman aged 60 to 75 with Graves' ophthalmopathy.

In this sample, this clonotype turned up many times. The chain employs TRBV27 and TRBJ1-2; D is unresolved. Germline CDR1 MNHEY, CDR2 SMNVEV (reference sequence). The length of the CDR3 is 13 residues. V was cut by 5 bases and J by 6 bases, with 13 bases left in between. CDR3 in amino acids: CASSPRSRDGYTF. In DNA, the CDR3 is TGTGCCAGCAGTCCAAGGTCGCGGGATGGCTACACCTTC.

The chain uses TRBV19 and TRBJ2-1; TRBD1 matches 9 bases. Germline V lookup: CDR1 LNHDA, CDR2 SQIVND (reference sequence). Trimming removed 7 bases from V and 1 base from J; junction bases left unmatched: 2. CDR3 size: 14 residues. The CDR3 region is CASKGQGSYNEQFF. The CDR3 DNA reads as TGTGCCAGTAAGGGACAGGGATCCTACAATGAGCAGTTCTTC.

This clonotype has a count of ten or more. V usage is TRBV5-4 and J usage is TRBJ2-2; D is perhaps TRBD2 (5 bases). Germline CDR1 SGHNT, CDR2 YYREEE (reference sequence). The CDR3 is made up of 13 amino acids. Trimming took 4 bases from V and 3 from J, leaving 7 bases between them. CDR3 DNA sequence: TGTGCCAGCAGCGGACTGCACACCGGGGAGCTGTTTTTT. It yields the protein CASSGLHTGELFF.

The chain uses TRBV6-5 and TRBJ1-1, with no clear D. The CDR3 has 14 residues. The germline CDR1 and CDR2 sequences are MNHEY and SVGAGI. The ends were cut back, 2 bases at V and 3 bases at J, with 10 bases in the middle. The CDR3 protein is CASSYRGVDTEAFF. As DNA, the CDR3 is TGTGCCAGCAGTTACCGTGGGGTAGACACTGAAGCTTTCTTT.

In its sample, this clonotype was seen a few times. V usage is TRBV10-3 and J usage is TRBJ2-1; a possible D gene is TRBD1 (6 bases). The CDR3 loop spans 11 amino acids. Trimming removed 6 bases at V and 8 bases at J, with 8 bases between. Looked up from germline, CDR1 is ENHRY and CDR2 is SYGVKD. The CDR3 spells CAIRGGDEQFF. CDR3 bases: TGTGCCATCAGAGGGGGAGATGAGCAGTTCTTC.

This clonotype was detected a few times. The rearrangement joins TRBV7-3 to TRBJ1-2; D might be TRBD1 (6 bases). The germline CDR1 and CDR2 sequences are SGHTA and FQGTGA. This CDR3 is 13 amino acids long. V shed 0 bases and J shed 6 bases, with 8 bases lying between them. The CDR3 coding sequence is TGTGCCAGCAGCTTAACCCACAGGGATGGCTACACCTTC. Translation: CASSLTHRDGYTF.